The 27 T cell receptor beta chains below all came from one sample that was sequenced in a study of cytomegalovirus exposure and HLA in healthy donors. The PCR ran on 60 Vbeta and 13 Jbeta primers. Clones were sequenced by immunoSEQ multiplex PCR, and TCRdb holds only the in-frame ones, with some missing. The sample has around 99,000 clones; approximately 76% are singletons. Material: PBMCs. The receptors stem from a man aged 40-50 years in good health and CMV-seronegative.

This clone was observed a few times. The sample has other DNA sequences that encode this CDR3 too. The chain uses TRBV6-5 and TRBJ2-2; possible D gene TRBD1, 5 bases. The CDR3 length is 13 residues. V gave up 2 bases and J gave up 6 bases, with 7 bases separating them. CDR1 MNHEY and CDR2 SVGAGI come from the germline V gene. CDR3 nucleotide sequence: TGTGCCAGCAGTTACGAAGGGGCCGGGGAGCTGTTTTTT. It specifies CASSYEGAGELFF.

The chain links TRBV6-6 to TRBJ1-3; tentatively, D is TRBD1 (5 bases). This CDR3 is built from 15 residues. V gave up 8 bases and J gave up 1 base, with 15 bases separating them. CDR1 is MNHNY, CDR2 SVGAGI, per germline (reference sequence). The CDR3 bases are TGTGCCAGCGGAACAAAGCAGGGTTCTGGAAACACCATATATTTT. It encodes CASGTKQGSGNTIYF.

The chain couples TRBV6-7 to TRBJ2-1, with D unclear. TRBV6-7 is classed as an ORF, of uncertain function. The CDR3 is 14 residues long. With 6 bases removed from V and 8 bases from J, the gap between germline ends came to 17 bases. This CDR3 is CASSSLIPVDEQFF. As DNA, the CDR3 is TGTGCCAGCAGCTCATTGATCCCGGTGGATGAGCAGTTCTTC.

This clone was picked up a small number of times. The rearrangement uses TRBV29-1 and TRBJ2-5, with D possibly matching TRBD1 (7 bases). CDR3 length: 13 residues. Between the trimmed V and J ends, which lost 7 bases and 2 bases, there was a span of 14 bases. The germline gives CDR1 SQVTM, CDR2 ANQGSEA. DNA of the CDR3: TGCAGCGCACCCAGGGGGGATCAAGAGACCCAGTACTTC. This gives the protein CSAPRGDQETQYF.

This chain connects TRBV9 to TRBJ1-1, with no clear D. V shed 2 bases and J shed 1 base, with 9 bases lying between them. The CDR3 has 14 residues. Germline V gives CDR1 SGDLS, CDR2 YYNGEE. The CDR3 DNA sequence: TGTGCCAGCAGCGTGGAGGCGTCGAACACTGAAGCTTTCTTT. Encoded protein: CASSVEASNTEAFF. Full variable domain (outside the CDR3, taken from reference TRBV9 and TRBJ1-1): DSGVTQTPKHLITATGQRVTLRCSPRSGDLSVYWYQQSLDQGLQFLIQYYNGEERAKGNILERFSAQQFPDLHSELNLSSLELGDSALYFCASSVEASNTEAFFGQGTRLTVV.

The J gene is TRBJ2-7, the V gene TRBV29-1; D uncertain. The CDR3 spans 15 residues. Germline values: CDR1 SQVTM, CDR2 ANQGSEA. V was shortened by 4 bases and J by 0 bases, with 16 bases between the two germline ends. For the CDR3, the DNA is TGCAGCGTTGTATTGGGCAGGCCGAGCTCCTACGAGCAGTACTTC. Translation: CSVVLGRPSSYEQYF.

This clone appeared a few times. V usage is TRBV30 and J usage is TRBJ2-5, with 7 nucleotides matching TRBD2. The germline gives CDR1 GTSNPN, CDR2 SVGIG (reference sequence). The CDR3 runs to 13 residues. V trimming: 0 bases; J trimming: 7 bases; junction bases outside the gene matches: 5. CDR3 coding DNA: TGTGCCTGGAGTGTGATGGGGGAGGGGACCCAGTACTTC. This gives the protein CAWSVMGEGTQYF. The entire variable domain, with the rest obtained from reference TRBV30 and TRBJ2-5, is as follows: SQTIHQWPATLVQPVGSPLSLECTVEGTSNPNLYWYRQAAGRGLQLLFYSVGIGQISSEVPQNLSASRPQDRQFILSSKKLLLSDSGFYLCAWSVMGEGTQYFGPGTRLLVL.

This chain's CDR3 is CASSYRQFLSSGANVLTF. CDR3 nucleotides: TGCGCCAGCAGCTACAGACAGTTTCTAAGCTCTGGGGCCAACGTCCTGACTTTC. The rearrangement uses TRBV4-3 and TRBJ2-6; tentatively, D is TRBD1 (5 bases). The CDR3 runs to 18 residues. Germline values: CDR1 LGHNA, CDR2 YSLEER. The V gene lost 5 bases and the J gene lost 0 bases, with 17 bases spanning the gap.

V and J are TRBV19 and TRBJ2-3; 15 bases match TRBD2. Germline V gene sequence: CDR1 LNHDA, CDR2 SQIVND (reference sequence). V lost 5 bases and J lost 3; bases outside the gene matches: 15. The CDR3 has 20 amino acids. CDR3 DNA sequence: TGTGCCAGTAGTCTGGGACTAGCGGGGGGTAAGGGGGGCAGGACAGATACGCAGTATTTT. Its protein product is CASSLGLAGGKGGRTDTQYF.

The chain uses TRBV29-1 and TRBJ2-7; 8 bases align to TRBD1. V was clipped by 4 bases and J by 5 bases; unmatched bases: 7. The germline gives CDR1 SQVTM, CDR2 ANQGSEA. The CDR3 totals 13 residues. This CDR3 is CSVGPRGLDEQYF. The CDR3 bases are TGCAGCGTTGGTCCCAGGGGGCTCGACGAGCAGTACTTC.

By share, this clone counts as medium-sized. The J gene is TRBJ1-4, the V gene TRBV5-8; the match to TRBD1 covers 12 bases. The CDR3 extends over 15 amino acids. V lost 4 bases and J lost 8; bases outside the gene matches: 6. Germline values: CDR1 SGHTS, CDR2 YDEGEE. CDR3 amino acids: CASSKGTGGAEKLFF. The CDR3 DNA reads as TGTGCCAGCAGCAAGGGGACAGGGGGCGCGGAAAAACTGTTTTTT.

The rearrangement uses TRBV11-1 and TRBJ2-1, with 9 bases lining up with TRBD2. This CDR3 is built from 15 residues. In germline, CDR1 is SGHAT, CDR2 FQDESV (reference sequence). V lost 3 bases, J lost 6 bases, and 6 bases stayed unmatched. The CDR3 DNA follows: TGTGCCAGCAGCTTCCAAGCGGGGGGACTCAATGAGCAGTTCTTC. Protein: CASSFQAGGLNEQFF.

The chain is built from TRBV15 and TRBJ2-7; TRBD2 is a possible D gene (5 bases). Trimming removed 2 bases from V and 6 bases from J, with 11 bases in between. Germline V CDR1 and CDR2: LNHNV, YYDKDF (reference sequence). This CDR3 is 13 amino acids long. The CDR3 sequence is CATSRTREAEQYF. The DNA of the CDR3 is TGTGCCACCAGCAGAACGAGGGAAGCCGAGCAGTACTTC.

The chain couples TRBV11-2 to TRBJ2-7, with D perhaps TRBD2 (6 bases). From germline, CDR1 is SGHAT and CDR2 FQNNGV. Trimming removed 6 bases at V and 5 bases at J, with 20 bases between. The CDR3 extends over 15 amino acids. The CDR3 DNA follows: TGTGCCAGCAGTTTCGTCGGGCGGCGGGATCACGAGCAGTACTTC. This translates into CASSFVGRRDHEQYF.

This clone turned up a few times. The chain recombines TRBV7-8 with TRBJ2-7; TRBD2 aligns across 11 bases. From germline, CDR1 is SGHVS and CDR2 FQNEAQ. V dropped 6 bases and J dropped 0; count of bases not matched to a gene: 10. The CDR3 extends over 17 amino acids. CDR3 loop: CASSPGLAGLSSYEQYF. CDR3 bases: TGTGCCAGCAGTCCCGGACTAGCGGGTCTTAGCTCCTACGAGCAGTACTTC. Drawing the rest from reference TRBV7-8 and TRBJ2-7, the complete variable domain is GAGVSQSPRYKVAKRGQDVALRCDPISGHVSLFWYQQALGQGPEFLTYFQNEAQLDKSGLPSDRFFAERPEGSVSTLKIQRTQQEDSAVYLCASSPGLAGLSSYEQYFGPGTRLTVT.

This rearrangement joins TRBV5-6 to TRBJ1-3; 7 nucleotides match TRBD1. This CDR3 contains 14 residues. J was trimmed by 7 bases and V by 4 bases; bases with no gene match: 8. Germline CDR1 reads SGHDT; CDR2 reads YYEEEE. The CDR3 spells CASSPSTGLNTIYF. CDR3 bases: TGTGCCAGCAGCCCATCGACAGGGCTGAACACCATATATTTT. Drawing the rest from reference TRBV5-6 and TRBJ1-3, the complete variable domain is DAGVTQSPTHLIKTRGQQVTLRCSPKSGHDTVSWYQQALGQGPQFIFQYYEEEERQRGNFPDRFSGHQFPNYSSELNVNALLLGDSALYLCASSPSTGLNTIYFGEGSWLTVV.

The chain recombines TRBV19 with TRBJ2-5; D possibly corresponds to TRBD2 (6 bases). V gave up 6 bases and J gave up 5 bases, with 19 bases separating them. Germline CDR1 and CDR2: LNHDA and SQIVND (reference sequence). The length of the CDR3 is 15 residues. CDR3 sequence (DNA): TGTGCCAGTAGCCTCTCGGGACTGAGGAGCGAGACCCAGTACTTC. It encodes CASSLSGLRSETQYF.

The V and J genes are TRBV27 and TRBJ1-2, with D unresolved. Trimming shortened V by 3 bases and J by 8 bases, and 16 bases separated the two germline ends. The CDR3 contains 14 residues. In germline, CDR1 is MNHEY, CDR2 SMNVEV (reference sequence). This CDR3 is CASSFYSSDGGYTF. The CDR3, as DNA: TGTGCCAGCAGTTTTTACAGCTCGGATGGAGGCTACACCTTC.

The chain is built from TRBV25-1 and TRBJ1-6, with D possibly TRBD1 on 5 matching bases. V dropped 2 bases and J dropped 10 bases, with 12 bases sitting between them. This CDR3 has 14 amino acids. Germline V gives CDR1 MGHDK, CDR2 SYGVNS. CDR3 protein: CASSEDGGGSPLHF. As DNA, the CDR3 is TGTGCCAGCAGTGAAGATGGCGGGGGGTCACCCCTCCACTTT.

The V and J genes are TRBV27 and TRBJ1-1, with D perhaps TRBD1 (6 bases). Germline CDR1 and CDR2: MNHEY and SMNVEV (reference sequence). The CDR3 is 15 amino acids. The V and J ends lost 3 bases and 1 base respectively, with 12 bases between them. The CDR3 DNA sequence: TGTGCCAGCAGTTTTAGGCAGGGGAGGAACACTGAAGCTTTCTTT. Protein sequence: CASSFRQGRNTEAFF.

This clone was recorded only once. V usage is TRBV4-3 and J usage is TRBJ1-2, with 7 bases matching TRBD1. Germline V CDR1 and CDR2: LGHNA, YSLEER. V lost 1 base, J lost 4 bases, and 6 bases stayed unmatched. There are 15 residues in the CDR3. DNA for the CDR3: TGCGCCAGCAGCCAAGGCAGGGGGGAAGGCTATGGCTACACCTTC. Protein: CASSQGRGEGYGYTF.

Here the CDR3 DNA reads TGTGCTCCTTGCGGAACGGGCAATCAGCCCCAGCATTTT. Residues: CAPCGTGNQPQHF. The V and J genes are TRBV12-2 and TRBJ1-5. TRBV12-2 is termed a pseudogene. The CDR3 has 13 amino acids.

This chain links TRBV7-9 with TRBJ1-1; tentative D call: TRBD1 (5 bases). This CDR3 comprises 12 residues. CDR1 is SEHNR and CDR2 is FQNEAQ in the germline V gene (reference sequence). Trimming cost V 3 bases and J 6 bases, with 8 bases left between them. The CDR3 protein is CASSFGGAEAFF. The CDR3, as DNA: TGTGCCAGCAGCTTCGGGGGGGCTGAAGCTTTCTTT. The complete variable domain, with remaining parts taken from reference TRBV7-9 and TRBJ1-1, reads DTGVSQNPRHKITKRGQNVTFRCDPISEHNRLYWYRQTLGQGPEFLTYFQNEAQLEKSRLLSDRFSAERPKGSFSTLEIQRTEQGDSAMYLCASSFGGAEAFFGQGTRLTVV.

The rearrangement links TRBV27 to TRBJ1-4; D ambiguous. The CDR3 spans 14 residues. The ends were cut back, 3 bases at V and 6 bases at J, with 11 bases in the middle. Germline assignment: CDR1 MNHEY and CDR2 SMNVEV (reference sequence). The CDR3 region is CASSFDRGDEKLFF. CDR3 sequence (DNA): TGTGCCAGCAGTTTCGACCGAGGAGATGAAAAACTGTTTTTT.

V gene TRBV5-1 combines with J gene TRBJ2-2; 8 bases are a match to TRBD2. Per the germline V gene, CDR1 is SGHRS and CDR2 is YFSETQ. The CDR3 has 15 amino acids. Unmatched junction bases numbered 8, after V lost 4 bases and J lost 6 bases. CDR3 protein: CASSRGGELSGELFF. CDR3 DNA: TGCGCCAGCAGCCGGGGGGGCGAATTATCCGGGGAGCTGTTTTTT.

The chain is built from TRBV6-1 and TRBJ2-7; 8 nucleotides line up with TRBD1. Per germline, CDR1 MNHNS and CDR2 SASEGT. With 4 bases clipped from V and 4 bases from J, the junction kept 6 bases outside the gene matches. There are 14 residues in the CDR3. The CDR3 loop reads CASSAGTGGYEQYF. The DNA for the CDR3 is TGTGCCAGCAGTGCCGGGACAGGTGGGTACGAGCAGTACTTC.

This clone is a singleton in its sample. The chain has TRBV18 and TRBJ1-1; TRBD1 matches 12 bases. The CDR3 is 16 residues long. Germline loops: CDR1 KGHSH, CDR2 LQKENI. V shed 3 bases and J 5 bases; nucleotides not matched to a gene: 7. CDR3 sequence reads: CASSPPGQGARTEAFF. CDR3 bases: TGTGCCAGCTCACCCCCGGGACAGGGGGCAAGGACTGAAGCTTTCTTT.